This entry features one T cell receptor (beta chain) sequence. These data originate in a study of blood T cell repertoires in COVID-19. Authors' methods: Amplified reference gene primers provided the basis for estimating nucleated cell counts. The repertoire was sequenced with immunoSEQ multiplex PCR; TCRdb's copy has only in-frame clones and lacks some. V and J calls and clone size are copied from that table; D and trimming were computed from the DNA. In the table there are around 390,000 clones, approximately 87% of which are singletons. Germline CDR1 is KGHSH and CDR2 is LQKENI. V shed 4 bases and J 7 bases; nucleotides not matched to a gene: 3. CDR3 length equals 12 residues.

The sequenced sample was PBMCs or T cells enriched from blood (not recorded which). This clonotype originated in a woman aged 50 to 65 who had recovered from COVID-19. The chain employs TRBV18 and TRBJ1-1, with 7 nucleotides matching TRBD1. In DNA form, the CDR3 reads TGTGCCAGCTCACTCGGGACAGATGAAGCTTTCTTT. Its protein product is CASSLGTDEAFF.